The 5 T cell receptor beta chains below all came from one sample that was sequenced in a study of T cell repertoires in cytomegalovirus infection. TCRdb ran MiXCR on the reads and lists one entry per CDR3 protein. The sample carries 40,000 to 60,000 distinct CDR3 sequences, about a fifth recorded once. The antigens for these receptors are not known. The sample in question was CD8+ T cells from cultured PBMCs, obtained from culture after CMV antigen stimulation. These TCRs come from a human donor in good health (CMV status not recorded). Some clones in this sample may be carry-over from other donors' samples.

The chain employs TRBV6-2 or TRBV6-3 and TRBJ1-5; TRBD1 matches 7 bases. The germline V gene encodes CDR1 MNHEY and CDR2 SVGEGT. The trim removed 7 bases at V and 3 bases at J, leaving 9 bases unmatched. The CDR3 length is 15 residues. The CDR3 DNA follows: TGTGCCAGCAACCCACAGGGGAATGCCAATCAGCCCCAGCATTTT. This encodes CASNPQGNANQPQHF.

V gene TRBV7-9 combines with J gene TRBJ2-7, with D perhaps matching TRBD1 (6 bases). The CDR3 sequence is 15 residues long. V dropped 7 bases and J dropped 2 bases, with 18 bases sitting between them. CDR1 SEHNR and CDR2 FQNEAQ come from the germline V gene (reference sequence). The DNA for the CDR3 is TGTGCCAGCAACGGGGACCAGGACAGAACCTACGAGCAGTACTTC. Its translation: CASNGDQDRTYEQYF.

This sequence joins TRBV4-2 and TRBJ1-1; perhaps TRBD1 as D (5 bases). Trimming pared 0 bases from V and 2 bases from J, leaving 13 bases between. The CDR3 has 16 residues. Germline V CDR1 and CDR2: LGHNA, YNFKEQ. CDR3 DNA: TGTGCCAGCAGCCAAGATACAGCAGGGAGAAACACTGAAGCTTTCTTT. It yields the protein CASSQDTAGRNTEAFF.

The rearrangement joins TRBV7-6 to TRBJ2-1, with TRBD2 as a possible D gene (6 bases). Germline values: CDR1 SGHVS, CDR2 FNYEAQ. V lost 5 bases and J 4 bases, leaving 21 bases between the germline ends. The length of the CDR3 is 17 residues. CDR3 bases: TGTGCCAGCAGCCCGCGGACGGGAGAGGGCATTTACAATGAGCAGTTCTTC. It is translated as CASSPRTGEGIYNEQFF.

The CDR3: CASSRGGYEQYF. The DNA of the CDR3 is TGTGCCAGCAGCCGAGGAGGGTACGAGCAGTACTTC. The rearrangement uses TRBV7-9 and TRBJ2-7, with D maybe TRBD2 (6 bases). V lost 5 bases and J lost 4, with 9 bases in between. Looked up from germline, CDR1 is SEHNR and CDR2 is FQNEAQ (reference sequence). This CDR3 spans 12 amino acids.